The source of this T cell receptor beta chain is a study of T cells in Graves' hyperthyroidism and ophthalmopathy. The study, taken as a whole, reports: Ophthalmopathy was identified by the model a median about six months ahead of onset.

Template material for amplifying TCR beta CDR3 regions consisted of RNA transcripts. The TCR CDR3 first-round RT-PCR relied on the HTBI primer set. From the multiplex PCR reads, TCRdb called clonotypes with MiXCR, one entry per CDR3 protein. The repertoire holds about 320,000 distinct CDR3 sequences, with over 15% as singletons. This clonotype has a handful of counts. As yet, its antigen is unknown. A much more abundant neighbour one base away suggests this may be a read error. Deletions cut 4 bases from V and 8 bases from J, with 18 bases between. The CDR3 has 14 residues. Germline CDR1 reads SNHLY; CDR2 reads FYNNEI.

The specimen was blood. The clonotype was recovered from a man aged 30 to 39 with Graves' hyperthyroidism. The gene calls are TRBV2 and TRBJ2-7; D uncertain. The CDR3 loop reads CASSGALPDAKQYF. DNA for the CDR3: TGTGCCAGCAGTGGAGCGCTTCCGGATGCTAAGCAGTACTTC.